Listed here is a single T cell receptor beta chain. This receptor's antigen is unknown. No base qualities exist here, and no much larger clone lies one base off it. Deletion took 3 bases off V and 6 bases off J, with a span of 8 bases between the germline ends. Per the germline V gene, KGHSH is the CDR1 and LQKENI is the CDR2. The CDR3 runs 13 residues from the cysteine to the phenylalanine. Just CDR3 DNA is preserved here, 39 bases in frame from base 1. This record comes from a study of cytomegalovirus exposure and HLA in healthy donors listed by TCRdb under 2017. The study in broad terms: An earlier analysis of more than 550 of the donors reported 276 Gb of sequence data and 117 million unique TCR beta sequences obtained from around 180 million T cells. Roughly 290 gigabases of sequencing data and around 85 million unique TCR sequences made up an early release that covered fewer than 650 HLA-typed donors. Among the approximately 430 genotyped donors, 81% belonged to the genetic ancestry cluster associated with self-reported Caucasian donors. The study aimed to test whether cataloging public T cell receptors could reveal signatures of past pathogen exposure. Using immunosequencing, the study profiled T cell repertoires from approximately 700 subjects and related those repertoires to cytomegalovirus serostatus. Along with the approximately 620-subject first cohort, a separate validation cohort of more than 90 different subjects was used. The study combined high-throughput TCR immunosequencing, statistical association of individual TCRs with disease status, and machine learning to predict cytomegalovirus infection status. A later analysis re-examined previously published TCR beta repertoires from 610 or so donors and added high-resolution HLA genotyping to investigate patterns of TCR occurrence. Rather than drawing on any new phenotypic data, the later analysis identified candidate immune exposures from TCR beta sequences and the way those sequences occurred across donors. To decide whether each TCR beta V gene segment behaved as functional or pseudogenic, an earlier analysis of some 600 of the donors relied on high-throughput TCR beta sequencing. Donor age, sex, ethnicity and CMV serostatus were compiled together with the repertoire data. A later genetic analysis took genome-wide SNP genotypes for about three fifths of the 666 donors and used that subset as a discovery cohort. Every repertoire in the discovery cohort had been generated on one and the same sequencing platform. Class I and class II HLA loci were covered by the typing at four-digit resolution. Typing coverage varied by locus: roughly 629-630 donors for A, B, C, DRB1 and DQB1; 500 to 550 for DQA1; approximately 570 for DPA1; approximately 450 for DPB1. About 5 DR-DQ haplotypes were handled as single units for association and clustering, since linkage in the cohort was strong. Among around 400 genotyped donors of the cohort, an average of around 250,000 unique TCR beta nucleotide sequences was sequenced per donor, of which about 19% were non-productive. Here is what the overall study found, with its caveats: Roughly uniform sequencing depth across donors was assumed in presence/absence analyses, although this assumption may not hold. In an earlier analysis of about 540 of the donors, most TCR beta V segments were observed in productive rearrangements about 90% or about 30% of the time, broadly matching IMGT annotations. According to a later analysis, parvovirus B19, influenza, CMV and Epstein-Barr virus appeared linked to several top co-occurrence clusters. A further reported finding was that TCR beta sequences accurately predicted the HLA-A and HLA-B alleles for most subjects in the first cohort. Cytomegalovirus status was reported to be diagnosed by the classifier with high specificity and sensitivity in both the original and validation cohorts. A later genetic analysis reported fewer N-insertions in productive TCRs among donors in an Asian-associated ancestry cluster than the roughly 670-donor mean. Some IMGT-functional V segments, including TRBV6-2 and TRBV6-3, could not be distinguished by the 87-base-pair reads and were therefore excluded. A group of highly shared sequence variants was considered likely to be a technical artifact of the sequencing pipeline. Most CMV-associated TCR beta chains appeared to be HLA-restricted in a later analysis, and the HLA associations seemed to be driven largely by CMV exposure. Assigning TCR associations to individual alleles was difficult when HLA alleles, especially DR and DQ, strongly co-occurred. In vitro tests confirmed that a few of the cytomegalovirus-associated TCR beta chains recognize cytomegalovirus antigens. The authors suggested that the approach could potentially be extended to other disease states and immunological phenotypes. Immune exposure information for the cohort was limited to CMV serostatus. Linkage disequilibrium might explain the correlated functional status among segregating V segments, but an unknown experimental factor could not be excluded. Compared with equally common non-associated chains, HLA-associated TCR beta chains in a later analysis were more clonally expanded and had lower generation probabilities. In a later analysis, the rate of TCR association differed among HLA loci, with DRB1 alleles having the most associated TCRs and HLA-C alleles having the fewest. HLA typing was unavailable for some donors at each locus, so association tests used only the typed subset. V-gene and J-gene trimming of TCR beta chains was associated with a missense DCLRE1C variant in a later genetic analysis, and the association was replicated in an independent cohort. In the study, roughly 160 TCR beta chains were listed as associated with cytomegalovirus. Across donors, most TCR sequences were observed very rarely, whereas some public TCRs were present in many individuals. This cohort had only TCR beta chains sequenced, and the lack of alpha or paired-chain data limited which features could be detected. Because counts were too low, about 18 rarely observed V segments, including chromosome 9 orphons, were left out of the earlier analysis of 587 of the donors. In a later analysis, 15,000 to 20,000 TCR beta sequences were associated with specific HLA alleles at a false discovery rate of 0.05.

In total, more than 500 healthy bone marrow donors made up the cohort. At the time of sampling, every cohort member was nominally healthy, though immune exposures that went unrecorded were likely present. The donor tested CMV seropositive and was one of the 289 seropositive cohort members. Each donor provided a peripheral blood sample, and peripheral blood mononuclear cells were used for TCR beta sequencing. The Qiagen DNeasy Blood Extraction Kit was used to extract genomic DNA from the blood cell samples. Library preparation employed the immunoSEQ multiplex PCR assay. A mixture of 60 forward primers for TCR Vbeta segments and 13 reverse primers for TCR Jbeta segments was used in the multiplex PCR. The CDR3 region of rearranged TCR beta genes was amplified from genomic DNA with a multiplex PCR assay. Amplified TCR beta libraries were sequenced as 87-base-pair reads on the Illumina HiSeq System. Concerning the study's data processing: Across the roughly 600 repertoires, a later analysis counted 78 million or so unique TCR beta chains, approximately 12 million of which were shared by at least two donors. Raw reads were error-corrected and collapsed into unique sequences with a nearest-neighbor algorithm that merged closely related sequences to remove PCR and sequencing errors. CDR3 sequences were aligned to IMGT reference sequences to assign V, D and J gene segments. Each retained sequence needed at least a six-nucleotide match to both a V gene segment and a J gene segment. A rearrangement was called productive if the CDR3 had no stop codons and remained in frame with V and J, and every other rearrangement was called non-productive. Following IMGT convention, CDR3 was defined as the stretch from the second conserved V-encoded cysteine up to the conserved J-encoded phenylalanine. In an earlier analysis of more than 550 of the donors, sequences lacking an unambiguous match to a single V gene segment were excluded. An earlier analysis of 500 to 600 of the donors classified V segments as functional when productive rearrangements were above 56.7% and as segregating when the standard deviation between donors was above 5%. A statistical classification framework was built for diagnosing cytomegalovirus status from the catalog of TCR beta chain sequences. In a later analysis, TCR nucleotide sequences were compared against IMGT/GENE-DB human TR gene sequences so that V and J genes could be assigned. In a later analysis, CDR3 sequences and most-parsimonious VDJ recombination scenarios were assigned using the TCRdist pipeline. In a later analysis, each TCR beta chain was defined by its CDR3 amino acid sequence together with its V-gene family, and reads without a unique V-gene family were excluded. A later analysis removed 592 highly shared, low-generation-probability nucleotide sequences to deal with suspected cross-contamination and a sequencing artifact. In a later analysis, a clonal expansion index for each public chain was calculated from normalized within-repertoire ranks of inferred template counts. A later analysis computed generation probabilities with a VDJ recombination model fitted to out-of-frame rearrangements, and checked the results against IGoR. A later analysis scored TCR-TCR, TCR-HLA and TCR-CMV co-occurrence with hypergeometric tests, applying a repertoire-size bias correction to TCR pairs. In a later analysis, false discovery rates were estimated by permuting HLA or CMV assignments 20 times. In a later analysis, co-occurring TCRs were grouped using DBSCAN, and TCRdist sequence similarity was added for clustering within HLA-allele-positive subsets. For co-occurrence clustering, repertoires with fewer than 30,000 or more than 120,000 public chains were excluded, along with five repertoires with anomalous nucleotide sharing. TCRdb retrieved this table from immuneACCESS and kept in-frame rearrangements only. Not all clones are present; in checked studies, unresolved V genes account for under half, and no reason is known for the remainder. V, J and clone size are taken as reported in that table, and D and trimming were inferred from the DNA itself. A total of some 170,000 clones appear in this sample, over 60% of them only once. The ten largest account for less than 8% of the sample.

This sequence originates from a man aged 35 to 55 in good health and CMV-seropositive. The material sequenced was PBMCs. The chain is made from TRBV18 and TRBJ1-4, with a weak D call of TRBD1 (5 bases match). CDR3 sequence: CASSPSRDEKLFF. The nucleotide sequence is given as TGTGCCAGCTCACCCAGCAGGGATGAAAAACTGTTTTTT.